This record looks at one T cell receptor (beta chain) sequence and its context. Antigen unknown. This sample stems from a study of cytomegalovirus exposure and HLA in healthy donors. The study's findings and limits: Investigators reported 150 to 200 TCR beta chains as tied to cytomegalovirus.

Healthy people donating bone marrow made up the donors. 13 Jbeta primers and 60 Vbeta primers were used for the PCR. Libraries were prepared by immunoSEQ multiplex PCR; TCRdb keeps only in-frame clonotypes and omits some of them. The table shows approximately 130,000 clones, with around 75% occurring only once. Trimming stripped 8 bases from V and 3 bases from J, with 14 bases between. CDR3 length: 14 amino acids. Germline CDR1 reads MDHEN; CDR2 reads SYDVKM. The sequence came from a young man in good health and CMV-seronegative. Sequenced input: PBMCs. The V call is TRBV28, the J call TRBJ1-5; possibly TRBD1 for D (6 bases). CDR3 loop: CASLTQGPNQPQHF. In nucleotides, the CDR3 is TGTGCCAGCTTGACACAGGGCCCCAATCAGCCCCAGCATTTT.